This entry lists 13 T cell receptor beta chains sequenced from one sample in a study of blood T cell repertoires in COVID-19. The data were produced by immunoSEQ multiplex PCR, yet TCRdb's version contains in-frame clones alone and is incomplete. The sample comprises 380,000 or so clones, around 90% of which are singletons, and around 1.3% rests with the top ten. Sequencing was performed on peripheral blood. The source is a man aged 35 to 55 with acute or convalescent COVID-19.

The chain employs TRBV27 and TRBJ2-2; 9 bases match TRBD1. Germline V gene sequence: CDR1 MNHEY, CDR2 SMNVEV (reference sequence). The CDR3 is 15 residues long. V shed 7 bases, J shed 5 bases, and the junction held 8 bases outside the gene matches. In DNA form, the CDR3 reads TGTGCCAGCACCCCAGGGACAGGGTCGACCGGGGAGCTGTTTTTT. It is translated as CASTPGTGSTGELFF.

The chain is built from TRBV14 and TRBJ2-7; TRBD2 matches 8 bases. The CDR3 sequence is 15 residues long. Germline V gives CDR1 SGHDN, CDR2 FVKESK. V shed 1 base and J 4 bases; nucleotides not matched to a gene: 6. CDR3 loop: CASSQVPAGVYEQYF. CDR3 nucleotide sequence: TGTGCCAGCAGCCAAGTACCAGCGGGAGTTTACGAGCAGTACTTC.

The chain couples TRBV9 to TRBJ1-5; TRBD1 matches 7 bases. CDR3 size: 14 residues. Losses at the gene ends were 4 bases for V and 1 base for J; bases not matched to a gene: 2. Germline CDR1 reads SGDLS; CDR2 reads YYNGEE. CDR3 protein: CASSSGQSNQPQHF. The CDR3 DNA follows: TGTGCCAGCAGCTCGGGACAGAGCAATCAGCCCCAGCATTTT.

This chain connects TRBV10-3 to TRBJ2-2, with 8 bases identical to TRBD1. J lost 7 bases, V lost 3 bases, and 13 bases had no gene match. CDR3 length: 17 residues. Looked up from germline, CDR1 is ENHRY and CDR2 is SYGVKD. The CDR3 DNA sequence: TGTGCCATCAGTGACCAAAGGGACAGGCCAGGTTTCGGGGAGCTGTTTTTT. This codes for CAISDQRDRPGFGELFF.

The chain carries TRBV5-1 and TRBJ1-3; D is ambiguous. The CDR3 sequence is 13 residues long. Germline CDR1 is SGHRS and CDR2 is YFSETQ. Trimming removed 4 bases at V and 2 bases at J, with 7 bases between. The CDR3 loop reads CASSRPPGNTIYF. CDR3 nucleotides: TGCGCCAGCAGCCGTCCTCCTGGAAACACCATATATTTT.

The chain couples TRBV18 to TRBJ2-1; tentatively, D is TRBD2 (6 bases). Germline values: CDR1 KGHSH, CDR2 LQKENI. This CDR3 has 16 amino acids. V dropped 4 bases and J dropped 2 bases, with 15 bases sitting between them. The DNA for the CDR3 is TGTGCCAGCTCACAACCACTAGCACCGGCCTACAATGAGCAGTTCTTC. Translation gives CASSQPLAPAYNEQFF.

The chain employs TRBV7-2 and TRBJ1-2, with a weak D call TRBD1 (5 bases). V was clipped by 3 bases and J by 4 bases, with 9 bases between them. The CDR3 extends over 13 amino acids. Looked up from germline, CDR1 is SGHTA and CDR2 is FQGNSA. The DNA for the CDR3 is TGTGCCAGCAGCTTCGGGACTCTCTATGGCTACACCTTC. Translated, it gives CASSFGTLYGYTF.

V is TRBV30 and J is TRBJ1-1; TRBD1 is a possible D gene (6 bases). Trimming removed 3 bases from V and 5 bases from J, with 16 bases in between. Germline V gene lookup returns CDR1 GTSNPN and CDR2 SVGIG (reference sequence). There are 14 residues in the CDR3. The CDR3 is CAWRPRGLDTEAFF. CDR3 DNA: TGTGCCTGGAGGCCCAGGGGATTGGATACTGAAGCTTTCTTT.

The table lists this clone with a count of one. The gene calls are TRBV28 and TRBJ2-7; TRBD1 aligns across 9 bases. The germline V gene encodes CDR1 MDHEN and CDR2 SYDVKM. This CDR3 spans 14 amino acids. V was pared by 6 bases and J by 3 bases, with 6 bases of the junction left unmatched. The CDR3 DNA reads TGTGCCAGCAGACAACAGGGACAGGGCTACGAGCAGTACTTC. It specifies CASRQQGQGYEQYF.

The CDR3 spells CASSLSQTGGLFYGYTF. CDR3 coding DNA: TGTGCCAGCAGTCTTAGCCAGACAGGGGGTCTATTTTATGGCTACACCTTC. The rearrangement uses TRBV27 and TRBJ1-2; 9 nucleotides align to TRBD1. V was pared by 5 bases and J by 5 bases, with 15 bases of the junction left unmatched. Germline V gene data show CDR1 as MNHEY and CDR2 as SMNVEV (reference sequence). This CDR3 region has 17 residues.

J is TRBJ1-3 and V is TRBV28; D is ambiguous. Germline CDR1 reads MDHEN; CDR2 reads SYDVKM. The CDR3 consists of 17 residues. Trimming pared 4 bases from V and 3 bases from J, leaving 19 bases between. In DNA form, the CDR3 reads TGTGCCAGCAGTTCCATCCGGACTTCGCTCTTTGGAAACACCATATATTTT. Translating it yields CASSSIRTSLFGNTIYF. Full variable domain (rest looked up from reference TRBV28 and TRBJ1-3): DVKVTQSSRYLVKRTGEKVFLECVQDMDHENMFWYRQDPGLGLRLIYFSYDVKMKEKGDIPEGYSVSREKKERFSLILESASTNQTSMYLCASSSIRTSLFGNTIYFGEGSWLTVV.

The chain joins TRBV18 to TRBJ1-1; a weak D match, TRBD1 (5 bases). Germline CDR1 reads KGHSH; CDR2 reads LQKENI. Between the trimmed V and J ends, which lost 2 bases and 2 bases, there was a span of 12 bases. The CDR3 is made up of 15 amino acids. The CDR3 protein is CASSPSSWGNTEAFF. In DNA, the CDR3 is TGTGCCAGCTCACCATCGTCTTGGGGCAACACTGAAGCTTTCTTT.

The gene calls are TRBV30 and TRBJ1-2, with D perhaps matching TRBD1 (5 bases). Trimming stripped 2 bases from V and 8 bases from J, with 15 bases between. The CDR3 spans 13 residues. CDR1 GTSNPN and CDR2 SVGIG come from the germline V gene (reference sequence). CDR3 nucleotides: TGTGCCTGGAGTCCGTCAGGGTGGAGAGGCTACACCTTC. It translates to CAWSPSGWRGYTF.